This entry features one TCR beta chain sequence. Assay used: immunoSEQ multiplex PCR; TCRdb lists only in-frame clones, some missing. The sample holds 45,000 to 60,000 clones, roughly nine tenths seen once. The data are from a study of OX40 agonist ivuxolimab in advanced cancers. The CDR3 spans 13 residues. The germline V gene has CDR1 MNHEY and CDR2 SMNVEV (reference sequence). The V end lost 3 bases, the J end lost 4 bases, and 9 bases lay between the germline ends. The clonotype was recovered from an adult with an advanced solid tumor such as melanoma, head and neck, liver or kidney cancer. The genes are TRBV27 and TRBJ2-5; maybe TRBD2 (7 bases). This material consisted of CD4+ or CD8+ T cells sorted from blood, taken in a trial of the OX40 agonist ivuxolimab. The CDR3 nucleotides read TGTGCCAGCAGTTTGCGGGGGCCAGAGACCCAGTACTTC. This codes for CASSLRGPETQYF.